One sample yielded the 3 T cell receptor beta chains listed below, sequenced in a study of blood T cell repertoires in COVID-19. The assay was immunoSEQ multiplex PCR, and TCRdb's table has in-frame clones only and misses some. The sample has more than 150,000 clones; around 84% are singletons. The material sequenced was peripheral blood. Source of these receptors: a man in his forties or fifties with active or convalescent COVID-19.

V and J are TRBV2 and TRBJ1-2, with no clear D. Germline loops: CDR1 SNHLY, CDR2 FYNNEI. Trimming pared 6 bases from V and 2 bases from J, leaving 7 bases between. The CDR3 covers 12 residues. CDR3 residues: CASREGNYGYTF. The CDR3 bases are TGTGCCAGCAGGGAGGGCAACTATGGCTACACCTTC.

The rearrangement uses TRBV5-4 and TRBJ1-2, with D tentatively TRBD1 (6 bases). Germline V gene data show CDR1 as SGHNT and CDR2 as YYREEE (reference sequence). V was cut by 4 bases and J by 2 bases, with 12 bases left in between. This CDR3 has 14 amino acids. The CDR3 DNA follows: TGTGCCAGCAGCCCCGCTGGGGGCAACTATGGCTACACCTTC. Amino acids: CASSPAGGNYGYTF.

About this clone: The same CDR3 is also encoded by other DNA sequences in this sample. The chain carries TRBV20-1 and TRBJ2-7; D might be TRBD1 (5 bases). V lost 3 bases, J lost 5 bases, and 8 bases lay in between. Germline lookup yields CDR1 DFQATT and CDR2 SNEGSKA (reference sequence). The CDR3 is 11 amino acids. In DNA form, the CDR3 reads TGCAGTGCTAGTTCAGGGCACGAGCAGTACTTC. Amino acid sequence: CSASSGHEQYF.